These 18 T cell receptor beta chains were sequenced from one sample in a study of radiation and T cells in renal cell carcinoma. Time point given: blood 2 weeks post-SBRT. Treatment: 15 Gy SBRT to primary tumor, nephrectomy 4 weeks later. Using immunoSEQ multiplex PCR, the repertoire was profiled, and TCRdb retains in-frame clones only, with some absent. Among about 150,000 clones listed, about 91% were seen once. The source material was blood, sampled from a patient whose treatment included radiotherapy and nephrectomy. Receptors were obtained from a woman aged 45-65 years with renal cell carcinoma.

This chain joins TRBV7-9 and TRBJ2-5; D possibly uses TRBD1 or TRBD2 (5 bases each). The CDR3 has 16 amino acids. Between the trimmed V and J ends, which lost 2 bases and 0 bases, there was a span of 13 bases. Germline V gives CDR1 SEHNR, CDR2 FQNEAQ (reference sequence). The DNA for the CDR3 is TGTGCCAGCAGCTTAATCGGGGCCGAGTACCAAGAGACCCAGTACTTC. This sequence encodes CASSLIGAEYQETQYF.

The rearrangement uses TRBV21-1 and TRBJ1-5. TRBV21-1 constitutes a pseudogene. CDR3 size: 12 residues. The CDR3, as DNA: TGTGCCAGCACTCGGGACAATCAGCCCCAGCATTTT. Amino acid sequence: CASTRDNQPQHF.

The genes are TRBV29-1 and TRBJ1-2; 8 nucleotides align to TRBD1. Germline V gene sequence: CDR1 SQVTM, CDR2 ANQGSEA. The CDR3 runs to 14 residues. The J segment lost 7 bases and the V segment lost 3 bases, leaving 10 bases of the junction unmatched. This CDR3 is CSVDPDRGIGGYTF. As DNA, the CDR3 is TGCAGCGTTGACCCTGACAGGGGTATAGGTGGCTACACCTTC.

The sample holds a few counts of this clone. This chain joins TRBV9 and TRBJ1-2, with D tentatively TRBD1 (5 bases). Trimming removed 3 bases from V and 6 bases from J, with 9 bases in between. The CDR3 length is 12 residues. The germline gives CDR1 SGDLS, CDR2 YYNGEE. In DNA, the CDR3 is TGTGCCAGCAGCGCCGCCAGGGATGGCTACACCTTC. Encoded protein: CASSAARDGYTF.

The chain links TRBV10-3 to TRBJ2-3, with D unclear. Trimming stripped 3 bases from V and 0 bases from J, with 13 bases between. The CDR3 loop spans 16 amino acids. The V gene's germline CDR1 is ENHRY and CDR2 SYGVKD. CDR3 loop: CAISESVGLSTDTQYF. CDR3 coding DNA: TGTGCCATCAGTGAATCAGTTGGTCTTAGCACAGATACGCAGTATTTT.

The V gene is TRBV19, the J gene TRBJ1-4; 7 bases fit TRBD1. V was pared by 10 bases and J by 10 bases, with 15 bases of the junction left unmatched. The CDR3 is 14 residues long. Germline V CDR1 and CDR2: LNHDA, SQIVND (reference sequence). The CDR3 sequence is CATRRGQLTAKLFF. CDR3 DNA: TGTGCCACCCGAAGGGGACAGCTAACGGCAAAACTGTTTTTT.

The V and J genes are TRBV5-1 and TRBJ1-2, with 7 bases identical to TRBD1. The ends lost 0 bases at V and 5 bases at J; junction bases unmatched: 10. The CDR3 loop spans 16 amino acids. Germline CDR1 SGHRS, CDR2 YFSETQ. The CDR3 protein is CASSLATGQREYGYTF. The CDR3 region has the DNA TGCGCCAGCAGCTTGGCCACGGGACAGCGAGAATATGGCTACACCTTC.

The chain links TRBV7-9 to TRBJ2-1, with a tentative D call TRBD2 (6 bases). The CDR3 runs 15 residues. In germline, CDR1 is SEHNR, CDR2 FQNEAQ (reference sequence). The germline V and J ends were trimmed by 2 bases and 10 bases, with 18 bases remaining between them. The CDR3 coding sequence is TGTGCCAGCAGCTTAATTGGCGGGGCCGGTCACGAGCAGTTCTTC. Its translation: CASSLIGGAGHEQFF.

The V and J genes are TRBV28 and TRBJ2-2, with unresolved D. Between the trimmed V and J ends, which lost 3 bases and 4 bases, there was a span of 3 bases. This CDR3 is built from 12 residues. The germline gives CDR1 MDHEN, CDR2 SYDVKM. Written as DNA, the CDR3 is TGTGCCAGCAGTTTGCTCACCGGGGAGCTGTTTTTT. This encodes CASSLLTGELFF.

In the case of this clone: The junction and the germline gene differ at one end; a read error may be behind it. The chain combines TRBV7-7 with TRBJ2-5; 10 bases fit TRBD1. Germline V gene sequence: CDR1 SSHAT, CDR2 FNYEAQ (reference sequence). The CDR3 consists of 15 residues. The CDR3 spells CASSRDRGFQETQYF. In DNA, the CDR3 is TGTGCTAGCAGCCGGGACAGGGGATTCCAAGAGACCCAGTACTTC.

The genes are TRBV6-1 and TRBJ2-7; possible D gene TRBD1, 6 bases. From germline, CDR1 is MNHNS and CDR2 SASEGT. CDR3 length equals 15 residues. V was cut by 7 bases and J by 5 bases, with 21 bases left in between. CDR3 loop: CASTLLVRGSDEQYF. Written as DNA, the CDR3 is TGTGCCAGCACTCTTTTGGTCAGGGGAAGCGACGAGCAGTACTTC.

The chain recombines TRBV6-4 with TRBJ2-7, with 11 bases identical to TRBD1. Germline CDR1 MRHNA, CDR2 SNTAGT. V was clipped by 3 bases and J by 7 bases; unmatched bases: 2. CDR3 length equals 13 residues. This CDR3 is CASSEDRGREQYF. The CDR3 nucleotides read TGTGCCAGCAGTGAGGACAGGGGGCGTGAGCAGTACTTC.

The chain combines TRBV29-1 with TRBJ2-3, with 8 bases identical to TRBD1. Germline CDR1 and CDR2: SQVTM and ANQGSEA. The CDR3 spans 15 residues. The ends lost 0 bases at V and 8 bases at J; junction bases unmatched: 10. This CDR3 is CSVEEPEDRAGTQYF. The CDR3, as DNA: TGCAGCGTTGAAGAACCGGAGGACAGGGCGGGTACGCAGTATTTT.

The chain combines TRBV7-9 with TRBJ2-3, with D perhaps TRBD1 (5 bases). CDR1 and CDR2 (germline): SEHNR, FQNEAQ (reference sequence). The CDR3 loop spans 15 amino acids. Trimming took 5 bases from V and 2 from J, leaving 14 bases between them. CDR3 sequence: CASSGFRVFTDTQYF. In nucleotides, the CDR3 is TGTGCCAGCAGCGGGTTCAGGGTTTTCACAGATACGCAGTATTTT.

The rearrangement links TRBV5-8 to TRBJ1-2; TRBD1 might be the D (5 bases). V was shortened by 4 bases and J by 7 bases, with 20 bases between the two germline ends. The CDR3 has 15 residues. Looked up from germline, CDR1 is SGHTS and CDR2 is YDEGEE. The CDR3 sequence is CASSQTYTPGFGYTF. The DNA of the CDR3 is TGTGCCAGCAGCCAAACCTACACTCCAGGGTTTGGCTACACCTTC. The whole variable domain, filled in from reference TRBV5-8 and TRBJ1-2, reads EAGVTQSPTHLIKTRGQQATLRCSPISGHTSVYWYQQALGLGLQFLLWYDEGEERNRGNFPPRFSGRQFPNYSSELNVNALELEDSALYLCASSQTYTPGFGYTFGSGTRLTVV.

This clone has a handful of counts. The chain couples TRBV11-2 to TRBJ1-5; D call uncertain. Between the trimmed V and J ends, which lost 0 bases and 0 bases, there was a span of 0 bases. The CDR3 spans 13 residues. Per the germline V gene, CDR1 is SGHAT and CDR2 is FQNNGV. DNA of the CDR3: TGTGCCAGCAGCTTAGATAGCAATCAGCCCCAGCATTTT. Its protein product is CASSLDSNQPQHF.

The J gene is TRBJ1-5, the V gene TRBV6-1; 9 bases are shared with TRBD1. The CDR3 spans 14 residues. The germline V gene has CDR1 MNHNS and CDR2 SASEGT. V was clipped by 6 bases and J by 6 bases; unmatched bases: 6. The CDR3 loop is CASRVQGAVQPQHF. The CDR3 coding sequence is TGTGCCAGCAGAGTACAGGGGGCTGTTCAGCCCCAGCATTTT.

V usage is TRBV7-8 and J usage is TRBJ2-7; 9 nucleotides agree with TRBD2. In germline, CDR1 is SGHVS, CDR2 FQNEAQ. The CDR3 sequence is 15 residues long. The V segment lost 1 base and the J segment 2 bases; nucleotides outside the gene matches: 3. In DNA form, the CDR3 reads TGTGCCAGCAGCTTAGGTAGCGGGGGAACCTACGAGCAGTACTTC. Translating it yields CASSLGSGGTYEQYF.